This T cell receptor beta chain was obtained from a study of CD8+ T cells in alopecia areata. Study-wide context: Treatment comprised oral tofacitinib, 5 to 10 mg twice daily, in treated patients.

Collected material from alopecia areata patients comprised lesional scalp punch biopsies and peripheral blood. The germline gives CDR1 MNHEY, CDR2 SMNVEV (reference sequence). Deletions cut 0 bases from V and 3 bases from J, with 9 bases between. The CDR3 consists of 14 residues. Whole-study results and caveats: Mouse data revealed clearer TCR sharing than patient data did, a gap possibly tied to HLA.

In each case, RNA was isolated and then reverse transcribed into cDNA as the sequencing template. Sequenced by immunoSEQ multiplex PCR; TCRdb stores in-frame clones only, minus some. The table shows about 130,000 clones, with more than 40% occurring only once. As to this clone: Antigen specificity is unknown.

Specimen: CD8+ T cells sorted from blood, collected at week 0. The genes are TRBV27 and TRBJ2-7; D is undetermined. The TCR originated in a human donor with alopecia areata. CDR3 coding DNA: TGTGCCAGCAGTTTATCGACCGGGCTCTACGAGCAGTACTTC. It encodes CASSLSTGLYEQYF.